The sequence of this T cell receptor (beta chain) was determined in a study of blood T cell repertoires in COVID-19. Across the study: Samples of COVID-19 (acute and convalescent) were obtained from the United States, Italy and Spain.

The CDR3 loop spans 16 amino acids. V was pared by 0 bases and J by 0 bases, with 12 bases between. Germline V lookup: CDR1 LNHNV, CDR2 YYDKDF (reference sequence). Only in-frame clones appear in the TCRdb table, and some are missing; sequencing was by immunoSEQ multiplex PCR. This table holds 140,000 to 150,000 clones, 80% to 90% found once. The V and J genes are TRBV15 and TRBJ2-7; D remains ambiguous. The clonotype originates from a woman in her sixties or seventies with COVID-19, enrolled during active disease. Material for sequencing was peripheral blood. CDR3 residues: CATSRDHRLSSYEQYF. CDR3 nucleotides: TGTGCCACCAGCAGAGATCATCGCCTAAGCTCCTACGAGCAGTACTTC.